This T cell receptor (beta chain) was sequenced during a study of breast tumors, draining lymph nodes, adjacent tissues. Notes on the study in general: Tumor TCR diversity was below lymph nodes but above nontumor tissue.

Each CDR3 protein gets one entry after TCRdb re-called the multiplex PCR reads with MiXCR. Among about 180,000 distinct CDR3 sequences listed, roughly 30% were seen once. Axillary draining lymph nodes of breast cancer patients supplied the node samples. This clonotype was found many times. The antigen is unknown. Trimming took 0 bases from V and 4 from J, leaving 10 bases between them. This CDR3 comprises 15 residues. CDR1 is DFQATT, CDR2 SNEGSKA, per germline (reference sequence). Sequences were obtained from axillary lymph node tissue. This clonotype originated in a female donor with breast cancer. Some clones in this sample may be carry-over from other donors' samples. The genes are TRBV20-1 and TRBJ1-6; D is uncertain. In nucleotides, the CDR3 is TGCAGTGCTAGAGATCGAGAGTTTTATAATTCACCCCTCCACTTT. Protein: CSARDREFYNSPLHF.